Sequencing of this T cell receptor beta chain was carried out in a study of blood T cell repertoires in COVID-19. Membership in each cohort depended on participant-reported clinical history. V was clipped by 4 bases and J by 7 bases, with 13 bases between them. CDR3 length: 14 amino acids. Germline CDR1 MDHEN, CDR2 SYDVKM. The data were produced by immunoSEQ multiplex PCR, yet TCRdb's version contains in-frame clones alone and is incomplete. The table records under 300,000 clones, approximately 90% of them present only once. Sequenced: PBMCs or T cells enriched from blood (not recorded which). This clonotype was sampled from a woman aged 40-49 years with acute COVID-19. The rearrangement joins TRBV28 to TRBJ1-4; D uncertain. Here the CDR3 reads CASSSWLSGEKLFF. The CDR3 bases are TGTGCCAGCAGTTCATGGCTGAGCGGTGAAAAACTGTTTTTT.